This T cell receptor beta chain was recorded in a study of T-cell reconstitution after alpha-beta-depleted transplantation in children. Notes on the study in general: Hyperexpanded clones declined; after one year, newly produced T cells mostly supplied diversity.

Trimming cost V 2 bases and J 9 bases; bases outside gene matches: 10. This CDR3 comprises 13 residues. Germline CDR1 DFQATT, CDR2 SNEGSKA (reference sequence). This clonotype was seen repeatedly, ten times or more. The antigen remains unidentified. Unique molecular identifiers were used in preparing the TCRbeta library. MiXCR was run by TCRdb on the PCR reads, yielding one entry per CDR3 protein. Of roughly 500,000 distinct CDR3 sequences in the sample, approximately 10% are singletons; the top ten hold approximately 2%. The chain combines TRBV20-1 with TRBJ2-7, with TRBD2 identical over 7 bases. The source is a child aged 2 to 15 with inherited bone marrow failure, due to receive a stem cell transplant. The sequencing used PBMCs, collected before TCRalphabeta/CD19-depleted stem cell transplant. CDR3 protein: CSARSSGTLVQYF. The CDR3 DNA follows: TGCAGTGCTAGATCCAGCGGGACCCTCGTGCAGTACTTC.